The next 24 T cell receptor beta chains were all read from a single sample in a study of shared clonotypes between healthy human individuals. Terminally differentiated effector memory CD45RA+ cells were excluded from the naive CD8 cells, which were CD45RO-negative and positively selected for CCR7. Profiling relied on immunoSEQ multiplex PCR, and the TCRdb table lists in-frame clones only, not all of them. In the table there are more than 2 million clones, about 95% of which are singletons. Sequenced sample: naive CD8+ T cells sorted from blood. The receptors originated from a man aged 18 to 35 in good health.

This clone appeared a few times. The same CDR3 arises from other DNA sequences in this sample as well. The chain recombines TRBV19 with TRBJ1-5, with D unclear. CDR3 length equals 14 residues. Trimming removed 3 bases at V and 0 bases at J, with 6 bases between. Germline values: CDR1 LNHDA, CDR2 SQIVND (reference sequence). CDR3 region: CASSIRDSNQPQHF. The CDR3 DNA follows: TGTGCCAGTAGTATTCGAGATAGCAATCAGCCCCAGCATTTT.

The chain couples TRBV4-3 to TRBJ2-7; TRBD2 might be the D (6 bases). This CDR3 spans 14 amino acids. V was trimmed by 1 base and J by 5 bases, leaving 12 bases between them. From germline, CDR1 is LGHNA and CDR2 YSLEER. The CDR3 here is CASSQVEGANEQYF. The CDR3, as DNA: TGCGCCAGCAGCCAAGTGGAGGGAGCCAACGAGCAGTACTTC.

This rearrangement joins TRBV5-6 to TRBJ2-1; no firm D call. The V end was cut by 6 bases, the J end by 0 bases, with 16 bases between. The length of the CDR3 is 16 residues. Germline lookup yields CDR1 SGHDT and CDR2 YYEEEE. In nucleotides, the CDR3 is TGTGCCAGCACCCCTACTCCAGAGAACTCCTACAATGAGCAGTTCTTC. The encoded protein is CASTPTPENSYNEQFF.

The chain recombines TRBV7-2 with TRBJ2-2, with D unclear. CDR1 and CDR2 from the germline V gene are SGHTA and FQGNSA. V lost 10 bases and J 3 bases, leaving 18 bases between the germline ends. This CDR3 is 15 amino acids long. The CDR3 DNA reads as TGTGCCACCTTCAATCCTAACCAATACACCGGGGAGCTGTTTTTT. Protein sequence: CATFNPNQYTGELFF. Looking up the rest from reference TRBV7-2 and TRBJ2-2 gives the full variable domain: GAGVSQSPSNKVTEKGKDVELRCDPISGHTALYWYRQSLGQGLEFLIYFQGNSAPDKSGLPSDRFSAERTGGSVSTLTIQRTQQEDSAVYLCATFNPNQYTGELFFGEGSRLTVL.

V gene TRBV2 combines with J gene TRBJ2-1; maybe TRBD2 (5 bases). The CDR3 consists of 12 residues. Germline CDR1 is SNHLY and CDR2 is FYNNEI. V shed 4 bases and J shed 10 bases, with 11 bases lying between them. As DNA, the CDR3 is TGTGCCAGCAGTGCTGAGGAGCGGGAGCAGTTCTTC. Residues: CASSAEEREQFF. The variable domain in full, with the rest retrieved from reference TRBV2 and TRBJ2-1, is EPEVTQTPSHQVTQMGQEVILRCVPISNHLYFYWYRQILGQKVEFLVSFYNNEISEKSEIFDDQFSVERPDGSNFTLKIRSTKLEDSAMYFCASSAEEREQFFGPGTRLTVL.

This clone occurred once. V is TRBV11-2 and J is TRBJ2-3, with 10 positions matching TRBD2. Losses at the gene ends were 4 bases for V and 5 bases for J; bases not matched to a gene: 3. The CDR3 length is 14 residues. Germline CDR1 is SGHAT and CDR2 is FQNNGV. The CDR3, as DNA: TGTGCCAGCAGCTCAGCGGGGGGGATAGATACGCAGTATTTT. Residues: CASSSAGGIDTQYF.

CDR3 in amino acids: CASSLLTGEWDTEAFF. CDR3 coding DNA: TGTGCCAGCAGCTTACTGACAGGGGAATGGGACACTGAAGCTTTCTTT. The rearrangement joins TRBV7-8 to TRBJ1-1, with TRBD1 identical over 8 bases. The CDR3 sequence is 16 residues long. The V segment lost 2 bases and the J segment 3 bases; nucleotides outside the gene matches: 8. Per germline, CDR1 SGHVS and CDR2 FQNEAQ.

The V and J genes are TRBV4-1 and TRBJ1-1, with 8 bases aligning to TRBD1. Germline-derived CDR1 and CDR2 are MGHRA and YSYEKL. Trimming took 3 bases from V and 2 from J; bases not matched to a gene: 2. The CDR3 is 14 amino acids. The CDR3 DNA follows: TGCGCCAGCAGCCAGGGACAGGACAACACTGAAGCTTTCTTT. Its translation is CASSQGQDNTEAFF.

The V call is TRBV6-1, the J call TRBJ2-7; D uncertain. V was shortened by 2 bases and J by 2 bases, with 10 bases between the two germline ends. In germline, CDR1 is MNHNS, CDR2 SASEGT. The CDR3 runs 14 residues. CDR3 sequence: CASSELGSPYEQYF. CDR3 bases: TGTGCCAGCAGTGAACTAGGCAGTCCCTACGAGCAGTACTTC.

The V call is TRBV6-1, the J call TRBJ1-5; perhaps TRBD1 as D (6 bases). The germline V gene encodes CDR1 MNHNS and CDR2 SASEGT. Deletions cut 6 bases from V and 4 bases from J, with 16 bases between. The CDR3 runs to 15 residues. This CDR3 is CASRDRDILNQPQHF. CDR3 nucleotides: TGTGCCAGCAGAGACCGGGACATCCTTAATCAGCCCCAGCATTTT.

The CDR3 nucleotides read TGCGCCAGCAGTGAGTCGGGGGTAAGTCAGCCCCAGCATTTT. Its translation is CASSESGVSQPQHF. The chain recombines TRBV10-2 with TRBJ1-5; a weak D match, TRBD1 (5 bases). The CDR3 has 14 residues. Germline V gene sequence: CDR1 WSHSY, CDR2 SAAADI. With 0 bases removed from V and 6 bases from J, the gap between germline ends came to 9 bases.

The chain employs TRBV5-1 and TRBJ1-1, with a weak D call TRBD1 (6 bases). CDR1 and CDR2 (germline): SGHRS, YFSETQ. The V end was cut by 0 bases, the J end by 5 bases, with 14 bases between. CDR3 size: 15 residues. For the CDR3, the DNA is TGCGCCAGCAGCTTGGAAATTGGGGGCTGGACTGAAGCTTTCTTT. Amino acids: CASSLEIGGWTEAFF.

The chain is built from TRBV15 and TRBJ2-2, with TRBD1 matching over 7 bases. Germline-derived CDR1 and CDR2 are LNHNV and YYDKDF (reference sequence). The CDR3 is 17 residues long. With 0 bases clipped from V and 4 bases from J, the junction kept 8 bases outside the gene matches. The CDR3 DNA sequence: TGTGCCACCAGCAGAGATCTAGGGGGCCCAGCCACCGGGGAGCTGTTTTTT. Residues: CATSRDLGGPATGELFF.

The table lists this clone with a count of one. V usage is TRBV6-6 and J usage is TRBJ2-5, with D perhaps TRBD2 (7 bases). V dropped 1 base and J dropped 2 bases, with 11 bases sitting between them. Germline loops: CDR1 MNHNY, CDR2 SVGAGI (reference sequence). This CDR3 contains 15 residues. The CDR3 DNA reads TGTGCCAGCAGTTACTGGGAGGGGGGACAAGAGACCCAGTACTTC. This codes for CASSYWEGGQETQYF.

The chain links TRBV10-1 to TRBJ2-2, with D possibly TRBD1 on 5 matching bases. The V gene's germline CDR1 is WNHNN and CDR2 SYGVQD (reference sequence). Trimming pared 6 bases from V and 7 bases from J, leaving 18 bases between. This CDR3 spans 15 amino acids. The CDR3 DNA reads TGCGCCAGCAGCCAAGACAGTTCCACGGTCGGGGAGCTGTTTTTT. It specifies CASSQDSSTVGELFF.

In the case of this clone: Other DNA sequences in this sample translate to the same CDR3. This chain links TRBV15 with TRBJ2-7; TRBD2 aligns across 7 bases. J gave up 4 bases and V 5 bases, and 8 bases lay outside the gene matches. The germline V gene has CDR1 LNHNV and CDR2 YYDKDF (reference sequence). This CDR3 is 14 amino acids long. This chain's CDR3 is CATSRGGEAYEQYF. The CDR3 nucleotides read TGTGCCACCAGCCGGGGAGGGGAGGCATACGAGCAGTACTTC.

This clone was counted once. The same CDR3 can be traced to other DNA sequences in this sample. J is TRBJ2-5 and V is TRBV9; D possibly corresponds to TRBD2 (7 bases). V was clipped by 4 bases and J by 2 bases, with 15 bases between them. CDR1 SGDLS and CDR2 YYNGEE come from the germline V gene. The CDR3 has 15 amino acids. CDR3 bases: TGTGCCAGCAGCCCCTCGGGGGGCCATCAAGAGACCCAGTACTTC. As protein: CASSPSGGHQETQYF.

This rearrangement joins TRBV5-4 to TRBJ2-3; no reliable D call. The CDR3 totals 13 residues. Germline assignment: CDR1 SGHNT and CDR2 YYREEE (reference sequence). Trimming left V 3 bases short and J 6 bases short, with 11 bases between. As DNA, the CDR3 is TGTGCCAGCAGCTCCGTCTTCGGGGATACGCAGTATTTT. Residues: CASSSVFGDTQYF.

This sequence joins TRBV27 and TRBJ1-2; TRBD1 aligns across 7 bases. This CDR3 has 15 amino acids. The V gene end was trimmed by 3 bases and the J gene end by 0 bases; junction bases not matched to a gene: 4. The V gene's germline CDR1 is MNHEY and CDR2 SMNVEV (reference sequence). In DNA, the CDR3 is TGTGCCAGCAGTTTCGGACAGGACCCTAACTATGGCTACACCTTC. Translation gives CASSFGQDPNYGYTF.

This chain joins TRBV14 and TRBJ2-2, with unresolved D. Germline assignment: CDR1 SGHDN and CDR2 FVKESK. The CDR3 sequence is 14 residues long. The germline V and J ends were trimmed by 0 bases and 0 bases, with 2 bases remaining between them. CDR3 bases: TGTGCCAGCAGCCAAGAAGCGAACACCGGGGAGCTGTTTTTT. This codes for CASSQEANTGELFF.

V and J are TRBV9 and TRBJ2-1, with 9 positions matching TRBD2. CDR1 is SGDLS and CDR2 is YYNGEE in the germline V gene. The CDR3 contains 18 residues. The V segment lost 0 bases and the J segment 2 bases; nucleotides outside the gene matches: 9. The CDR3 spells CASSVGPFERGAYNEQFF. In DNA, the CDR3 is TGTGCCAGCAGCGTAGGTCCCTTTGAGCGGGGGGCCTACAATGAGCAGTTCTTC.

The rearrangement joins TRBV23-1 to TRBJ1-2, with D maybe TRBD1 (6 bases). TRBV23-1 is an ORF; its function is uncertain. CDR3 length equals 19 residues. V lost 8 bases to trimming and J lost 4 bases, with 32 bases between them. The CDR3 region has the DNA TGCGCCAGCCTTCTTCCCTCGGAGTTCCGGGACAATTTAATCTATGGCTACACCTTC. Protein product: CASLLPSEFRDNLIYGYTF.

The chain carries TRBV5-5 and TRBJ1-1, with D hard to call. Between the trimmed V and J ends, which lost 0 bases and 0 bases, there was a span of 9 bases. Germline values: CDR1 SGHKS, CDR2 YYEKEE (reference sequence). The CDR3 covers 15 residues. The CDR3 region has the DNA TGTGCCAGCAGCTTGGGATGGTCCATGAACACTGAAGCTTTCTTT. Amino acids: CASSLGWSMNTEAFF.

The rearrangement uses TRBV7-2 and TRBJ2-7; D gene ambiguous. Germline V gene sequence: CDR1 SGHTA, CDR2 FQGNSA. Trimming pared 3 bases from V and 1 base from J, leaving 7 bases between. The CDR3 loop spans 13 amino acids. CDR3 protein: CASSFQVSYEQYF. The DNA of the CDR3 is TGTGCCAGCAGCTTCCAGGTTTCCTACGAGCAGTACTTC.